The 8 T cell receptor beta chains below were found in one sample sequenced in a study of beta chain features in type 1 diabetes. Sequencing targeted expressed TCRB transcripts, as all isolated RNA had been reverse transcribed. Profiling relied on immunoSEQ multiplex PCR, and the TCRdb table lists in-frame clones only, not all of them. In the table there are around 450,000 clones, 9.5% to 12% of which are singletons. The source material was naive CD4+ T cells from blood. Receptors were obtained from a woman under 30 in good health.

This sequence joins TRBV2 and TRBJ2-7; weak D call: TRBD1 (5 bases). Germline V gives CDR1 SNHLY, CDR2 FYNNEI. The V gene lost 5 bases and the J gene lost 6 bases, with 11 bases spanning the gap. The CDR3 totals 12 residues. The CDR3 sequence is CASSMDKAEQYF. The CDR3 DNA follows: TGTGCCAGCAGTATGGACAAAGCCGAGCAGTACTTC.

This clone was observed a handful of times. This chain joins TRBV2 and TRBJ1-1, with D possibly TRBD1 on 6 matching bases. The CDR3 length is 14 residues. Germline assignment: CDR1 SNHLY and CDR2 FYNNEI. Between the trimmed V and J ends, which lost 6 bases and 3 bases, there was a span of 14 bases. Here the CDR3 reads CASSTAGVDTEAFF. Written as DNA, the CDR3 is TGTGCCAGCAGCACAGCAGGGGTAGACACTGAAGCTTTCTTT. Drawing the rest from reference TRBV2 and TRBJ1-1, the complete variable domain is EPEVTQTPSHQVTQMGQEVILRCVPISNHLYFYWYRQILGQKVEFLVSFYNNEISEKSEIFDDQFSVERPDGSNFTLKIRSTKLEDSAMYFCASSTAGVDTEAFFGQGTRLTVV.

The chain carries TRBV27 and TRBJ2-7; 9 nucleotides line up with TRBD1. The length of the CDR3 is 13 residues. Germline V gene sequence: CDR1 MNHEY, CDR2 SMNVEV (reference sequence). J lost 2 bases, V lost 5 bases, and 1 base had no gene match. CDR3 sequence (DNA): TGTGCCAGCAGTACAGGGGGCACCTACGAGCAGTACGTC. Translated, it gives CASSTGGTYEQYV.

This clone was seen only once. This sequence joins TRBV25-1 and TRBJ1-4; 9 bases align to TRBD1. The CDR3 spans 16 residues. Germline V gene data show CDR1 as MGHDK and CDR2 as SYGVNS. With V trimmed by 4 bases and J by 8 bases, 11 bases remained unmatched. The CDR3 nucleotides are TGTGCCAGCAGTGCGTCACCGGGACAGGGTAGGGAAAAACTGTTTTTT. Encoded protein: CASSASPGQGREKLFF.

In this sample, this clone turned up a few times. The chain combines TRBV4-1 with TRBJ1-1; TRBD1 is a possible D gene (6 bases). Looked up from germline, CDR1 is MGHRA and CDR2 is YSYEKL. There are 15 residues in the CDR3. Deletions cut 1 base from V and 7 bases from J, with 16 bases between. The DNA for the CDR3 is TGCGCCAGCAGCCAAGTAATGGACAGAGAGGATGAAGCTTTCTTT. It codes for CASSQVMDREDEAFF.

This rearrangement joins TRBV9 to TRBJ1-2, with TRBD1 as a possible D gene (6 bases). The CDR3 extends over 13 amino acids. The V end was cut by 0 bases, the J end by 7 bases, with 10 bases between. Germline loops: CDR1 SGDLS, CDR2 YYNGEE. Written as DNA, the CDR3 is TGTGCCAGCAGCGTAGGGACAGATGTTGGCTACACCTTC. This encodes CASSVGTDVGYTF.

Points on this clone: Other DNA sequences in the same sample also yield this CDR3. The rearrangement joins TRBV7-2 to TRBJ1-2; 8 positions agree with TRBD1. Trimming at V came to 0 bases and at J to 0 bases, leaving 3 bases not matched to a gene. The CDR3 sequence is 16 residues long. Germline V lookup: CDR1 SGHTA, CDR2 FQGNSA. The CDR3, as DNA: TGTGCCAGCAGCTTAGCCTCACAGGGGGCTAACTATGGCTACACCTTC. This encodes CASSLASQGANYGYTF.

This clone has only a few counts. The chain carries TRBV7-9 and TRBJ2-4, with D possibly TRBD2 on 5 matching bases. V was clipped by 0 bases and J by 2 bases, with 14 bases between them. CDR1 is SEHNR and CDR2 is FQNEAQ in the germline V gene (reference sequence). The CDR3 is made up of 17 amino acids. CDR3 protein: CASSLALGAETKNIQYF. The CDR3 region has the DNA TGTGCCAGCAGCTTAGCGTTAGGAGCGGAGACCAAAAACATTCAGTACTTC.